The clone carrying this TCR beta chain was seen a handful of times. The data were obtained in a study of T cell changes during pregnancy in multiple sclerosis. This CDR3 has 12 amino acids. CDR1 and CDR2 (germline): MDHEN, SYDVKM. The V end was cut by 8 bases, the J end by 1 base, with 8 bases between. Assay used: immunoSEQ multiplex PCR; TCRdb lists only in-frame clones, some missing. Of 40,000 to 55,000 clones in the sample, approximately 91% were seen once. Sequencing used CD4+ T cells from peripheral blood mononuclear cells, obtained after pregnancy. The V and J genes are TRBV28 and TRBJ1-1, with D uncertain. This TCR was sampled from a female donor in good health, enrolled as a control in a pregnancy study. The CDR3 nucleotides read TGTGCCAGCCATACAAAGAACACTGAAGCTTTCTTT. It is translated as CASHTKNTEAFF.